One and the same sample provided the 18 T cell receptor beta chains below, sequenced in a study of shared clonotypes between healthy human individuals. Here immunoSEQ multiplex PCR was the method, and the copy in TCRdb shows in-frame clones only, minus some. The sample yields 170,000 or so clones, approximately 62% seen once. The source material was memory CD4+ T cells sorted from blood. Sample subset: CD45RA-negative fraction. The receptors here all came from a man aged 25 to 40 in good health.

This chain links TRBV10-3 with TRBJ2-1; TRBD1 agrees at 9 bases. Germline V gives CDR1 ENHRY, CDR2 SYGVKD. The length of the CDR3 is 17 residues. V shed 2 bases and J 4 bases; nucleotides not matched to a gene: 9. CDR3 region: CAISETVPGQGYNEQFF. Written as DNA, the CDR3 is TGTGCCATCAGTGAGACCGTGCCGGGACAGGGTTACAATGAGCAGTTCTTC.

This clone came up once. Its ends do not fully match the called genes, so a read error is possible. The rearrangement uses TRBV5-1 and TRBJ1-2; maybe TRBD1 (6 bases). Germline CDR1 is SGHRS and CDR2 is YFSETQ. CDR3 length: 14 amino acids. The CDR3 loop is CASSLGQENSGYTF. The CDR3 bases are TGCGCCAGCAGCTTGGGACAGGAGAACTCTGGCTACACCTTC.

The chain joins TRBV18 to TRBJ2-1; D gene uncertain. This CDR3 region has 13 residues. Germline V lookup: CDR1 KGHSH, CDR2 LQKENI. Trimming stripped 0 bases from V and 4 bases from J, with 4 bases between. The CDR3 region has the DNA TGTGCCAGCTCACCACCAGGGTACAATGAGCAGTTCTTC. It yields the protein CASSPPGYNEQFF.

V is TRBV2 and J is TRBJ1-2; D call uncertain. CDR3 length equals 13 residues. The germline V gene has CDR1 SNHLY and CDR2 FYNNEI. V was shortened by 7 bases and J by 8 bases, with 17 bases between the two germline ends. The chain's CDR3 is CASTRGSYDGYTF. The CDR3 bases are TGTGCCAGCACCCGCGGTTCCTATGACGGCTACACCTTC.

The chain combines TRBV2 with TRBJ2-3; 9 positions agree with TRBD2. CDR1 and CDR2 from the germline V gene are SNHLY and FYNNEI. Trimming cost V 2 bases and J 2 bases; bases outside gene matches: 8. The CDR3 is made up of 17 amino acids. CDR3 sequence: CASSERFLAGFTDTQYF. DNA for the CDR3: TGTGCCAGCAGTGAAAGATTTCTAGCGGGATTCACAGATACGCAGTATTTT.

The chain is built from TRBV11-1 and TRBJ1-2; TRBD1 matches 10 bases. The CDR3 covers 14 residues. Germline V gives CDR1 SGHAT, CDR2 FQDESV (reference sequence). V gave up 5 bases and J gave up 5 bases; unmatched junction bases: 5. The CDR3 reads CASSTGTGAYGYTF. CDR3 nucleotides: TGTGCCAGCAGCACCGGGACAGGGGCGTATGGCTACACCTTC.

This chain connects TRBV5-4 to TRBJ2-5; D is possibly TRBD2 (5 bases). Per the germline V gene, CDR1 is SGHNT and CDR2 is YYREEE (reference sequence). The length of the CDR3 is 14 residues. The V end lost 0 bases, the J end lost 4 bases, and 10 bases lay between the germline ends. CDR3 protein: CASSLVGVRETQYF. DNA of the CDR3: TGTGCCAGCAGCTTGGTCGGGGTCCGAGAGACCCAGTACTTC.

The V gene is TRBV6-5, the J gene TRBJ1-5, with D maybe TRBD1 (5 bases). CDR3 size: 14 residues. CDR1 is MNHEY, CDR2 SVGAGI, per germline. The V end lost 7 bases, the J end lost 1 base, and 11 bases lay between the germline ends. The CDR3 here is CASMGGGSNQPQHF. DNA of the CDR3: TGTGCCAGCATGGGGGGAGGGAGCAATCAGCCCCAGCATTTT.

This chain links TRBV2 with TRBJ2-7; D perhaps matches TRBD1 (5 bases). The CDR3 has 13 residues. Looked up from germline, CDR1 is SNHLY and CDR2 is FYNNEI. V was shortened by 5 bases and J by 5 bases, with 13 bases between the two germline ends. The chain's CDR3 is CASSKGATNEQYF. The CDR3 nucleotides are TGTGCCAGCAGTAAAGGGGCGACCAACGAGCAGTACTTC. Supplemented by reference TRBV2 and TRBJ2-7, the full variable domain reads EPEVTQTPSHQVTQMGQEVILRCVPISNHLYFYWYRQILGQKVEFLVSFYNNEISEKSEIFDDQFSVERPDGSNFTLKIRSTKLEDSAMYFCASSKGATNEQYFGPGTRLTVT.

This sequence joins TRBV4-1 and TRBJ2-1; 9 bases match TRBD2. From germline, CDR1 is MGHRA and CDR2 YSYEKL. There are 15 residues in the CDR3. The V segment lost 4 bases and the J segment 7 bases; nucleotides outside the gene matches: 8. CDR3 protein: CASSPNSGSRNEQFF. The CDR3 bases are TGCGCCAGCAGCCCCAATAGCGGGAGTAGGAATGAGCAGTTCTTC.

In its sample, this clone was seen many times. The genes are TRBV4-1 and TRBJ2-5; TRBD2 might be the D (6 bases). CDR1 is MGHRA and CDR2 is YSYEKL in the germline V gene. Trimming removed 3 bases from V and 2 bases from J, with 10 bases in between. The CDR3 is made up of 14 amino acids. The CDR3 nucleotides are TGCGCCAGCAGCCAGTCCGGGACTCAAGAGACCCAGTACTTC. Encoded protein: CASSQSGTQETQYF.

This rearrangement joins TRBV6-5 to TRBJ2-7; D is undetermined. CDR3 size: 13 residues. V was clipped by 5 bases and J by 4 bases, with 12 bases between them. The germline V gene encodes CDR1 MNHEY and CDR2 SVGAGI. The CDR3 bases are TGTGCCAGCAGTCCGGTCCCGAATTACGAGCAGTACTTC. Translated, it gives CASSPVPNYEQYF.

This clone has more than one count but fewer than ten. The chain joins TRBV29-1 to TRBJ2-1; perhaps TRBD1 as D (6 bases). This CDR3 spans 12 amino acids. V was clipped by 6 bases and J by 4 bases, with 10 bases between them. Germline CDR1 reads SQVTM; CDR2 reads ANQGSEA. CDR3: CSVRRGYNEQFF. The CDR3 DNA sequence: TGCAGCGTCCGAAGGGGGTACAATGAGCAGTTCTTC.

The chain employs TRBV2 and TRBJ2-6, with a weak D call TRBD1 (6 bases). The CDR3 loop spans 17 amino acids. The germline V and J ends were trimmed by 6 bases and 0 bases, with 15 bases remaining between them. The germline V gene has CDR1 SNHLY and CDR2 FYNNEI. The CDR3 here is CASSETGSPSGANVLTF. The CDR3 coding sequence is TGTGCCAGCAGCGAAACAGGGTCTCCCTCTGGGGCCAACGTCCTGACTTTC.

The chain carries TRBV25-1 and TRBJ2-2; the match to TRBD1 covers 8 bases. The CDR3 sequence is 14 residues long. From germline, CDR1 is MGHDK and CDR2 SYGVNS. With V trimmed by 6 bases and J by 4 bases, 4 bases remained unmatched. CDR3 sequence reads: CASRRTGSTGELFF. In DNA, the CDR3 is TGTGCCAGCAGGAGGACAGGGTCCACCGGGGAGCTGTTTTTT.

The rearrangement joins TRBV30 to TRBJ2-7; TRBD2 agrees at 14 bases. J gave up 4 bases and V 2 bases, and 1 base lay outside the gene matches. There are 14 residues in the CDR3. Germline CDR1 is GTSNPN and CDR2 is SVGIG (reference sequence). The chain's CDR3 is CAWSRTSGRYEQYF. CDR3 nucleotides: TGTGCCTGGAGTAGGACTAGCGGGAGGTACGAGCAGTACTTC.

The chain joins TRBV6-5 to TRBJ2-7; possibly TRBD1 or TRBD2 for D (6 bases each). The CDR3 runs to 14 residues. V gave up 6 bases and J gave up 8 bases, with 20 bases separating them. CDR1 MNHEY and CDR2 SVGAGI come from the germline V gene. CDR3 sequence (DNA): TGTGCCAGCAGCCCCACTCGGGGGCAGGGTCAGCAGTACTTC. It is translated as CASSPTRGQGQQYF.

This CDR3 is CASSVAYDSRYEQYF. The CDR3 bases are TGTGCCAGCAGTGTCGCATATGACAGTAGGTACGAGCAGTACTTC. The chain carries TRBV6-1 and TRBJ2-7; D might be TRBD1 (5 bases). Trimming pared 4 bases from V and 4 bases from J, leaving 17 bases between. Germline lookup yields CDR1 MNHNS and CDR2 SASEGT. The CDR3 spans 15 residues.